The 23 T cell receptor beta chains below were found in one sample sequenced in a study of vaccination and CD4 T cells after COVID-19. The time point is: late sampling 161 to 241 days after vaccination in three convalescent patients. Sample treatment: roughly ten-day PBMC culture with coronavirus spike peptide pools or control peptides (ViraFEST assay). These TCRs are of unknown antigen specificity. The study sequenced cultured CD4+ T cell DNA using the Oncomine TCR Beta short-read assay. TCRdb re-analysed the PCR reads in MiXCR, keeping a single row per CDR3 protein. Of 20,000 to 25,000 distinct CDR3 sequences in the sample, around 33% were seen once. Source: CD4+ T cells from blood, cultured in vitro, taken about 7 months after SARS-CoV-2 vaccination. The source of these receptors is a human donor who had recovered from COVID-19.

This clonotype was seen a few times. The rearrangement uses TRBV15 and TRBJ2-3, with D perhaps TRBD2 (6 bases). CDR1 LNHNV and CDR2 YYDKDF come from the germline V gene (reference sequence). Between the trimmed V and J ends, which lost 2 bases and 4 bases, there was a span of 13 bases. This CDR3 spans 15 amino acids. CDR3: CATSRSGGGADTQYF. DNA for the CDR3: TGTGCCACCAGCAGATCTGGGGGAGGCGCAGATACGCAGTATTTT.

This sequence joins TRBV30 and TRBJ2-7; 10 bases match TRBD2. Germline V CDR1 and CDR2: GTSNPN, SVGIG (reference sequence). The CDR3 contains 16 residues. The V segment lost 0 bases and the J segment 1 base; nucleotides outside the gene matches: 6. CDR3: CAWSVPRTSGSYEQYF. The CDR3 DNA sequence: TGTGCCTGGAGTGTACCGCGGACTAGCGGTTCCTACGAGCAGTACTTC.

By proportion, this clonotype is medium-sized. The chain couples TRBV19 to TRBJ2-3; no definite D call. The CDR3 spans 14 residues. The germline gives CDR1 LNHDA, CDR2 SQIVND (reference sequence). Trimming cost V 5 bases and J 0 bases, with 9 bases left between them. In nucleotides, the CDR3 is TGTGCCAGTAGTCCCGTCTCGAGCACAGATACGCAGTATTTT. This translates into CASSPVSSTDTQYF.

This chain uses TRBV23-1 with TRBJ1-5; TRBD1 is a possible D gene (5 bases). TRBV23-1 is an ORF, and what it does is uncertain. Trimming took 0 bases from V and 0 from J, leaving 9 bases between them. The CDR3 consists of 16 residues. The CDR3 reads CASSQSPGDSNQPQHF. The DNA for the CDR3 is TGCGCCAGCAGTCAATCTCCGGGGGATAGCAATCAGCCCCAGCATTTT.

The CDR3 DNA sequence: TGTGCCAGTAGTATGGCCGGGGTAGCGCAAACCGGGGAGCTGTTTTTT. The encoded protein is CASSMAGVAQTGELFF. The rearrangement links TRBV19 to TRBJ2-2; maybe TRBD2 (5 bases). CDR3 size: 16 residues. Germline CDR1 and CDR2: LNHDA and SQIVND (reference sequence). With 3 bases removed from V and 5 bases from J, the gap between germline ends came to 16 bases.

This clonotype qualifies as medium-sized (0.01 to 0.1%). The chain has TRBV7-2 and TRBJ1-6; D gene unclear. Looked up from germline, CDR1 is SGHTA and CDR2 is FQGNSA. Trimming pared 6 bases from V and 10 bases from J, leaving 25 bases between. The CDR3 has 17 residues. The CDR3 nucleotides are TGTGCCAGCAGTCCGTCCTATTTAAGGGTCCCTCAGTCACCCCTCCACTTT. Encoded protein: CASSPSYLRVPQSPLHF. Drawing the rest from reference TRBV7-2 and TRBJ1-6, the complete variable domain is GAGVSQSPSNKVTEKGKDVELRCDPISGHTALYWYRQSLGQGLEFLIYFQGNSAPDKSGLPSDRFSAERTGGSVSTLTIQRTQQEDSAVYLCASSPSYLRVPQSPLHFGNGTRLTVT.

The gene calls are TRBV20-1 and TRBJ2-1; 9 bases agree with TRBD2. The CDR3 runs 16 residues. The germline V gene has CDR1 DFQATT and CDR2 SNEGSKA (reference sequence). Trimming removed 0 bases from V and 5 bases from J; junction bases left unmatched: 8. The CDR3: CSAREGAGGPNNEQFF. DNA of the CDR3: TGCAGTGCTAGAGAGGGGGCGGGAGGGCCCAACAATGAGCAGTTCTTC.

This clonotype was seen a handful of times. The gene calls are TRBV6-2 or TRBV6-3 and TRBJ2-5, with 11 nucleotides matching TRBD2. The CDR3 has 18 amino acids. Germline assignment: CDR1 MNHEY and CDR2 SVGEGT. The junction had 11 bases not matched to a gene; V was cut back by 5 bases and J by 0 bases. This chain's CDR3 is CASSVLAGVPPHQETQYF. The CDR3 DNA reads TGTGCCAGCAGTGTACTAGCGGGAGTTCCCCCGCACCAAGAGACCCAGTACTTC.

This clonotype was recorded a few times. The chain links TRBV7-9 to TRBJ2-1; D remains unclear. CDR1 and CDR2 (germline): SEHNR, FQNEAQ (reference sequence). With 5 bases removed from V and 7 bases from J, the gap between germline ends came to 18 bases. CDR3 size: 15 residues. This CDR3 is CASSPARFGRNEQFF. The CDR3 nucleotides read TGTGCCAGCAGCCCGGCTCGATTTGGTAGGAATGAGCAGTTCTTC.

V is TRBV20-1 and J is TRBJ2-1, with 13 bases fitting TRBD2. This CDR3 has 16 residues. The junction had 10 bases not matched to a gene; V was cut back by 5 bases and J by 6 bases. The germline CDR1 and CDR2 sequences are DFQATT and SNEGSKA (reference sequence). CDR3: CSAPLPGLAGRNEQFF. For the CDR3, the DNA is TGCAGTGCTCCTCTTCCGGGACTAGCGGGACGCAATGAGCAGTTCTTC.

CDR3: CASSFGGGLISGANVLTF. CDR3 coding DNA: TGTGCCAGCAGTTTTGGAGGGGGCCTCATCTCTGGGGCCAACGTCCTGACTTTC. V is TRBV28 and J is TRBJ2-6, with D perhaps TRBD1 (7 bases). The CDR3 covers 18 residues. The V end lost 3 bases, the J end lost 0 bases, and 15 bases lay between the germline ends. Germline V gene lookup returns CDR1 MDHEN and CDR2 SYDVKM.

This clonotype ranks as medium-sized. The J gene is TRBJ1-1, the V gene TRBV6-5, with D maybe TRBD1 (5 bases). The CDR3 is 14 amino acids. The V gene's germline CDR1 is MNHEY and CDR2 SVGAGI. Between the trimmed V and J ends, which lost 2 bases and 5 bases, there was a span of 12 bases. The chain's CDR3 is CASSYTAGGTEAFF. DNA of the CDR3: TGTGCCAGCAGTTACACGGCTGGGGGGACTGAAGCTTTCTTT.

This clonotype was counted only a few times. This rearrangement joins TRBV20-1 to TRBJ2-4; 7 bases map to TRBD2. The CDR3 is made up of 16 amino acids. Germline trimming cut 6 bases from V and 0 bases from J; bases unmatched to any gene: 11. The germline gives CDR1 DFQATT, CDR2 SNEGSKA (reference sequence). This CDR3 reads CSAAGLADLAKNIQYF. CDR3 coding DNA: TGCAGTGCCGCGGGCCTAGCGGACCTAGCCAAAAACATTCAGTACTTC.

This clonotype was counted only a few times. This chain joins TRBV7-9 and TRBJ2-3; TRBD2 aligns across 8 bases. In germline, CDR1 is SEHNR, CDR2 FQNEAQ (reference sequence). J gave up 3 bases and V 4 bases, and 9 bases lay outside the gene matches. CDR3 length equals 16 residues. CDR3 protein: CASSSPSGSRTDTQYF. DNA of the CDR3: TGTGCCAGCAGCTCCCCCAGCGGGAGCAGGACAGATACGCAGTATTTT.

This clonotype has only one observation. CDR3 in DNA: TGTGCCAGCAGCCCCTCAGCGGCCGACCCCTACGAGCAGTACTTC. It yields the protein CASSPSAADPYEQYF. This chain joins TRBV7-2 and TRBJ2-7; weak D call: TRBD2 (5 bases). V gave up 5 bases and J gave up 2 bases, with 16 bases separating them. The CDR3 length is 15 residues. CDR1 is SGHTA, CDR2 FQGNSA, per germline.

This clonotype has a single count. The V and J genes are TRBV6-1 and TRBJ1-2; TRBD1 agrees at 7 bases. The CDR3 runs 13 residues. The V gene end was trimmed by 6 bases and the J gene end by 3 bases; junction bases not matched to a gene: 4. Germline V lookup: CDR1 MNHNS, CDR2 SASEGT. The CDR3 nucleotides read TGTGCCAGCAGACGACAGGGAGACTATGGCTACACCTTC. Translating it yields CASRRQGDYGYTF.

The J gene is TRBJ2-7, the V gene TRBV4-2; D not resolved. V gave up 1 base and J gave up 0 bases, with 7 bases separating them. Germline V gene data show CDR1 as LGHNA and CDR2 as YNFKEQ. The CDR3 is 14 amino acids. CDR3 bases: TGTGCCAGCAGCCAAGGGCGGAGCTCCTACGAGCAGTACTTC. Its translation is CASSQGRSSYEQYF.

CDR3 DNA: TGTGCCATCAGCCAGTCCCGGACCGGGACAGATAATTCACCCCTCCACTTT. Translated: CAISQSRTGTDNSPLHF. J is TRBJ1-6 and V is TRBV10-3, with 7 bases lining up with TRBD1. The trim removed 6 bases at V and 5 bases at J, leaving 13 bases unmatched. Germline V gene data show CDR1 as ENHRY and CDR2 as SYGVKD. The CDR3 runs to 17 residues.

The chain is built from TRBV28 and TRBJ1-2, with a tentative D call TRBD1 (6 bases). CDR3 length: 14 amino acids. Trimming pared 6 bases from V and 3 bases from J, leaving 14 bases between. The germline CDR1 and CDR2 sequences are MDHEN and SYDVKM. This CDR3 reads CASRETGGDYGYTF. In nucleotides, the CDR3 is TGTGCCAGCAGAGAGACAGGAGGAGACTATGGCTACACCTTC.

In DNA form, the CDR3 reads TGTGCCAGCAGTGAAGTTGGGACACCATACGAGCAGTACTTC. Translation: CASSEVGTPYEQYF. This sequence joins TRBV6-1 and TRBJ2-7; D is perhaps TRBD1 (6 bases). The V gene's germline CDR1 is MNHNS and CDR2 SASEGT. The V gene lost 1 base and the J gene lost 4 bases, with 11 bases spanning the gap. The CDR3 covers 14 residues.

This clonotype was counted a few times. The J gene is TRBJ2-4, the V gene TRBV20-1, with D possibly matching TRBD1 (6 bases). V was trimmed by 4 bases and J by 6 bases, leaving 16 bases between them. The CDR3 is 14 residues long. CDR1 DFQATT and CDR2 SNEGSKA come from the germline V gene (reference sequence). This CDR3 is CSAMRGSGANIQYF. The CDR3 DNA reads as TGCAGTGCTATGAGGGGGTCAGGGGCAAACATTCAGTACTTC.

This clonotype was counted a few times. The chain is built from TRBV19 and TRBJ1-2, with a possible D match to TRBD1 (5 bases). Germline V gene lookup returns CDR1 LNHDA and CDR2 SQIVND (reference sequence). The CDR3 runs 13 residues. V lost 7 bases to trimming and J lost 2 bases, with 11 bases between them. CDR3 amino acids: CASTPGLNYGYTF. CDR3 bases: TGTGCCAGTACCCCAGGGCTCAACTATGGCTACACCTTC.

This clonotype has more than one count but fewer than ten. This chain links TRBV20-1 with TRBJ2-1; no reliable D call. The CDR3 extends over 11 amino acids. CDR1 DFQATT and CDR2 SNEGSKA come from the germline V gene (reference sequence). Trimming cost V 8 bases and J 5 bases, with 10 bases left between them. The CDR3 nucleotides read TGCAGTAAAAGGGCCAACAATGAGCAGTTCTTC. Its protein is CSKRANNEQFF.